The 14 T cell receptor beta chains below were found in one sample sequenced in a study of OX40 agonist ivuxolimab in advanced cancers. The data were produced by immunoSEQ multiplex PCR, yet TCRdb's version contains in-frame clones alone and is incomplete. Of roughly 7,900 clones listed, 65% to 80% are singletons. The sample was CD4+ or CD8+ T cells sorted from blood, taken in a trial of the OX40 agonist ivuxolimab. Receptors were obtained from an adult with an advanced solid tumor such as melanoma, head and neck, liver or kidney cancer.

Comments on this clone: The same CDR3 can be traced to other DNA sequences in this sample. The chain combines TRBV27 with TRBJ2-7; D remains unclear. The CDR3 loop spans 11 amino acids. Germline V gives CDR1 MNHEY, CDR2 SMNVEV (reference sequence). V lost 3 bases and J lost 6, with 6 bases in between. The CDR3 DNA reads as TGTGCCAGCAGTTTTGGCCCCGAGCAGTACTTC. Translating gives CASSFGPEQYF.

The chain recombines TRBV6-7 with TRBJ1-4, with TRBD1 matching over 7 bases. TRBV6-7 is sorted into the ORF group, with uncertain function. This CDR3 comprises 18 residues. V dropped 2 bases and J dropped 8; count of bases not matched to a gene: 17. The CDR3 coding sequence is TGTGCCAGCAGTTACCCGCCGGTCGACAGGGCAAATTACGAAAAACTGTTTTTT. Translated: CASSYPPVDRANYEKLFF.

The V gene is TRBV9, the J gene TRBJ2-1; D may be TRBD1 or TRBD2 (6 bases each). The CDR3 runs 15 residues. Germline lookup yields CDR1 SGDLS and CDR2 YYNGEE. V was cut by 0 bases and J by 2 bases, with 9 bases left in between. The CDR3 DNA reads as TGTGCCAGCAGCGTAGCGGGGGCGACCTACAATGAGCAGTTCTTC. Protein: CASSVAGATYNEQFF.

This clone was seen more than once but under ten times. This sequence joins TRBV29-1 and TRBJ2-7; no clear D. The CDR3 covers 13 residues. Germline V gives CDR1 SQVTM, CDR2 ANQGSEA. Trimming left V 6 bases short and J 3 bases short, with 15 bases between. CDR3 DNA: TGCAGCGTCGTGACCGGTCCCCACTACGAGCAGTACTTC. Encoded protein: CSVVTGPHYEQYF.

This clone has just a few counts. J is TRBJ2-1 and V is TRBV4-2, with TRBD2 identical over 8 bases. Germline V CDR1 and CDR2: LGHNA, YNFKEQ. The length of the CDR3 is 14 residues. V lost 7 bases, J lost 6 bases, and 8 bases stayed unmatched. CDR3 bases: TGTGCCAGCAAGAGAGCGGGGGAGTCCAATGAGCAGTTCTTC. This translates into CASKRAGESNEQFF.

The CDR3, as DNA: TGTGCCAGCAGCCCGTCAGTGAGCTCCTATAATTCACCCCTCCACTTT. The encoded protein is CASSPSVSSYNSPLHF. V is TRBV27 and J is TRBJ1-6; D is unclear. Germline V gene data show CDR1 as MNHEY and CDR2 as SMNVEV (reference sequence). The CDR3 contains 16 residues. Trimming stripped 6 bases from V and 0 bases from J, with 12 bases between.

V usage is TRBV4-1 and J usage is TRBJ2-7; 10 bases agree with TRBD1. Germline-derived CDR1 and CDR2 are MGHRA and YSYEKL. With V trimmed by 5 bases and J by 4 bases, 11 bases remained unmatched. The CDR3 has 16 amino acids. CDR3 sequence: CASSSETGGFQYEQYF. For the CDR3, the DNA is TGCGCCAGCAGCTCAGAGACAGGGGGCTTTCAGTACGAGCAGTACTTC.

This chain connects TRBV9 to TRBJ1-1, with TRBD1 identical over 7 bases. This CDR3 has 13 amino acids. Germline CDR1 reads SGDLS; CDR2 reads YYNGEE. Trimming took 6 bases from V and 2 from J; bases not matched to a gene: 4. The CDR3 nucleotides read TGTGCCAGCAATAAGGGGGCAAACACTGAAGCTTTCTTT. Translated: CASNKGANTEAFF.

The chain carries TRBV4-1 and TRBJ1-2; possibly TRBD1 for D (6 bases). Germline V gene lookup returns CDR1 MGHRA and CDR2 YSYEKL. The CDR3 spans 15 residues. V lost 2 bases and J lost 8, with 18 bases in between. The CDR3 is CASSQYRGSTEGYTF. CDR3 DNA: TGCGCCAGCAGCCAATATAGGGGGAGTACGGAGGGCTACACCTTC.

V is TRBV6-1 and J is TRBJ1-5; the D gene is possibly TRBD1 (6 bases). Germline V lookup: CDR1 MNHNS, CDR2 SASEGT. This CDR3 has 14 amino acids. V lost 5 bases to trimming and J lost 5 bases, with 13 bases between them. The CDR3: CASSSSGVHQPQHF. CDR3 in DNA: TGTGCCAGCAGTTCCTCAGGGGTACATCAGCCCCAGCATTTT.

This clone counts as medium-sized (0.01 to 0.1%). V gene TRBV7-9 combines with J gene TRBJ1-5; D is unresolved. Trimming left V 5 bases short and J 3 bases short, with 14 bases between. The germline V gene encodes CDR1 SEHNR and CDR2 FQNEAQ (reference sequence). The CDR3 is made up of 15 amino acids. The CDR3 nucleotides read TGTGCCAGCAGCCCGGAGGTGGGCGACAATCAGCCCCAGCATTTT. Translated, it gives CASSPEVGDNQPQHF.

The rearrangement joins TRBV4-2 to TRBJ2-5; D remains unclear. Trimming removed 0 bases from V and 1 base from J, with 9 bases in between. The CDR3 has 15 residues. Per the germline V gene, CDR1 is LGHNA and CDR2 is YNFKEQ. Here the CDR3 DNA reads TGTGCCAGCAGCCAAGAGGCGGCTAGCCAAGAGACCCAGTACTTC. This translates into CASSQEAASQETQYF.

V gene TRBV4-3 combines with J gene TRBJ2-7; perhaps TRBD1 as D (5 bases). Trimming shortened V by 0 bases and J by 4 bases, and 7 bases separated the two germline ends. Germline lookup yields CDR1 LGHNA and CDR2 YSLEER. The CDR3 is 13 amino acids. The CDR3 coding sequence is TGCGCCAGCAGCCAAGATCAGGGTTACGAGCAGTACTTC. This codes for CASSQDQGYEQYF.

The J gene is TRBJ2-7, the V gene TRBV5-6; perhaps TRBD2 as D (5 bases). Trimming took off 4 bases at V and 3 bases at J, with 11 bases between the two ends. The CDR3 has 13 amino acids. Germline CDR1 SGHDT, CDR2 YYEEEE. CDR3 protein: CASSPGTYYEQYF. The CDR3 DNA reads TGTGCCAGCAGCCCGGGAACTTACTACGAGCAGTACTTC. The entire variable domain, with the rest obtained from reference TRBV5-6 and TRBJ2-7, is as follows: DAGVTQSPTHLIKTRGQQVTLRCSPKSGHDTVSWYQQALGQGPQFIFQYYEEEERQRGNFPDRFSGHQFPNYSSELNVNALLLGDSALYLCASSPGTYYEQYFGPGTRLTVT.